This record concerns one T cell receptor (beta chain) sequence. The data derive from a study of OX40 agonist ivuxolimab in advanced cancers. Per germline, CDR1 SEHNR and CDR2 FQNEAQ (reference sequence). This CDR3 is 14 amino acids long. V lost 3 bases, J lost 5 bases, and 6 bases stayed unmatched. Clones were read by immunoSEQ multiplex PCR, and TCRdb kept only the in-frame ones, dropping some. The table shows about 36,000 clones, with 78% occurring only once. Sequences were derived from CD4+ or CD8+ T cells sorted from blood, sampled in a trial of the OX40 agonist ivuxolimab. The TCR sequence derives from an adult with an advanced solid tumor such as melanoma, head and neck, liver or kidney cancer. The rearrangement links TRBV7-9 to TRBJ1-1; 7 positions match TRBD1. For the CDR3, the DNA is TGTGCCAGCAGCTTGGGACAGCCGGTTACTGAAGCTTTCTTT. It encodes CASSLGQPVTEAFF.